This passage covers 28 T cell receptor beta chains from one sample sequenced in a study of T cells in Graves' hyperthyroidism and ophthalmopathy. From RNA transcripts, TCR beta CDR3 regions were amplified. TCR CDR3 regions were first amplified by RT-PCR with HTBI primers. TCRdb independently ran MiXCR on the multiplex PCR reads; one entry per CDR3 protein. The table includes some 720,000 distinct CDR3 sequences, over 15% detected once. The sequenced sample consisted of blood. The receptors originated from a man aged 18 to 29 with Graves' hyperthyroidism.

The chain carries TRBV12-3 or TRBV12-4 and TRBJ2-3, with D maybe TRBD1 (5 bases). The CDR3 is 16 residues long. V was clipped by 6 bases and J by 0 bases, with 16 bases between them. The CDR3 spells CASSSGSGPSTDTQYF. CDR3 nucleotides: TGTGCCAGCAGCTCAGGGTCGGGCCCTAGCACAGATACGCAGTATTTT.

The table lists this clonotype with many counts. The CDR3 spells CAWSDGQGRYEQYF. The CDR3 DNA reads as TGTGCCTGGAGTGATGGACAGGGTCGGTACGAGCAGTACTTC. The chain links TRBV30 to TRBJ2-7; 8 bases align to TRBD1. The germline V gene has CDR1 GTSNPN and CDR2 SVGIG (reference sequence). V trimming: 1 base; J trimming: 4 bases; junction bases outside the gene matches: 6. The CDR3 covers 14 residues.

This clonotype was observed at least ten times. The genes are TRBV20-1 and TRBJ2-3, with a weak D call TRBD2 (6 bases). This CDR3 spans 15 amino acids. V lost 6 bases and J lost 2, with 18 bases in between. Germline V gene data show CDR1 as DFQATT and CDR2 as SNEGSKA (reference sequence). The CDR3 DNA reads TGCAGTGCACCCCCGCGGGGAGTGAACACAGATACGCAGTATTTT. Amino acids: CSAPPRGVNTDTQYF.

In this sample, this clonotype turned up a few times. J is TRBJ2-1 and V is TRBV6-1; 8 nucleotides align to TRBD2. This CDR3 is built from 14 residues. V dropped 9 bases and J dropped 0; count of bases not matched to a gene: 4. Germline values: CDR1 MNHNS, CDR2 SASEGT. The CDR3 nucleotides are TGTGCCAGTGGTCGGGAGGGCTCCTACAATGAGCAGTTCTTC. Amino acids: CASGREGSYNEQFF.

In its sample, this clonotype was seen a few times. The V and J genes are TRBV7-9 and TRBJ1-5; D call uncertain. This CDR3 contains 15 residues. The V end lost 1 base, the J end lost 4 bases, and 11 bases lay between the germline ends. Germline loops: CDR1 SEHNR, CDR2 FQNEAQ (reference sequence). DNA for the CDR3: TGTGCCAGCAGCTTAGGGAACGGCGTTAATCAGCCCCAGCATTTT. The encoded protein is CASSLGNGVNQPQHF.

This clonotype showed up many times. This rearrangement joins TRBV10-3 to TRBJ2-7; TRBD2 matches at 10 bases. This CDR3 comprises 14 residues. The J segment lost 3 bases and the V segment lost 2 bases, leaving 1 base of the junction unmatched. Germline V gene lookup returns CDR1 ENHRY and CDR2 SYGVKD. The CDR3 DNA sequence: TGTGCCATCAGTGAGCCTAGCGGGAGCTACGAGCAGTACTTC. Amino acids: CAISEPSGSYEQYF.

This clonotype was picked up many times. In DNA form, the CDR3 reads TGTGCCAGCAGCCGCGGGACTAGCGGGTACAATGAGCAGTTCTTC. It is translated as CASSRGTSGYNEQFF. The J gene is TRBJ2-1, the V gene TRBV19; 12 nucleotides align to TRBD2. Germline CDR1 and CDR2: LNHDA and SQIVND (reference sequence). This CDR3 spans 15 amino acids. With 9 bases clipped from V and 4 bases from J, the junction kept 7 bases outside the gene matches.

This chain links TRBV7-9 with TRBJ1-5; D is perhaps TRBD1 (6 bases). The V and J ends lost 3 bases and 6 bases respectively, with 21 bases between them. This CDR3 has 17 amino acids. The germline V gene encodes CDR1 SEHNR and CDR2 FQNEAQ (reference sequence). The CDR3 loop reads CASSFGALGGVGQPQHF. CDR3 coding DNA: TGTGCCAGCAGCTTTGGTGCCCTAGGGGGAGTGGGTCAGCCCCAGCATTTT. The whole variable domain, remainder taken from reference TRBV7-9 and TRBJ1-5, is DTGVSQNPRHKITKRGQNVTFRCDPISEHNRLYWYRQTLGQGPEFLTYFQNEAQLEKSRLLSDRFSAERPKGSFSTLEIQRTEQGDSAMYLCASSFGALGGVGQPQHFGDGTRLSIL.

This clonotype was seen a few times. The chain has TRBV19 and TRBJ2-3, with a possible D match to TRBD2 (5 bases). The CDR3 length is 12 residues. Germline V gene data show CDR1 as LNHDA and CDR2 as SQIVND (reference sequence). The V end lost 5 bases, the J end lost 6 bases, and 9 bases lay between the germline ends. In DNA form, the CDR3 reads TGTGCCAGTAGTCCCCAGCGGGATACGCAGTATTTT. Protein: CASSPQRDTQYF.

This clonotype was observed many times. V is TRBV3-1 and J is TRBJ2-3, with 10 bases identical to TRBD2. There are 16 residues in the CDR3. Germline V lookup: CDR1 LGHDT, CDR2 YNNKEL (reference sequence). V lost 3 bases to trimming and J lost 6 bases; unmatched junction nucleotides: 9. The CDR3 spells CASSHVWTSGTDTQYF. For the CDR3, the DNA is TGTGCCAGCAGCCACGTTTGGACTAGCGGAACGGATACGCAGTATTTT.

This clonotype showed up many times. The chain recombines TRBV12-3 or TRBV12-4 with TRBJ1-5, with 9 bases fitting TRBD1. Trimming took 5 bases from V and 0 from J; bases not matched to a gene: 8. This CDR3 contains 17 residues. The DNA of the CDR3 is TGTGCCAGCAGTCCCGGGACAGGGACCAGTAGCAATCAGCCCCAGCATTTT. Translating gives CASSPGTGTSSNQPQHF.

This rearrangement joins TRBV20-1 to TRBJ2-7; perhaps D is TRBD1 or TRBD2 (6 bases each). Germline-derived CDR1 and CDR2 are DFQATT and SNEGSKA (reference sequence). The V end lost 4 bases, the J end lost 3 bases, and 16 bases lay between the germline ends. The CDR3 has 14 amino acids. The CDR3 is CSATSWGAYYEQYF. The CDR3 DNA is TGCAGTGCTACGTCGTGGGGGGCCTACTACGAGCAGTACTTC.

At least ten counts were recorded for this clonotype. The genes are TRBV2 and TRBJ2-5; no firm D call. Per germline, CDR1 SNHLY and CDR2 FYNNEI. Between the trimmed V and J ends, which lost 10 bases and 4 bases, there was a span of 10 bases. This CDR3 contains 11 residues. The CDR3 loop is CAIPGVETQYF. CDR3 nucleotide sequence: TGTGCCATCCCGGGCGTAGAGACCCAGTACTTC.

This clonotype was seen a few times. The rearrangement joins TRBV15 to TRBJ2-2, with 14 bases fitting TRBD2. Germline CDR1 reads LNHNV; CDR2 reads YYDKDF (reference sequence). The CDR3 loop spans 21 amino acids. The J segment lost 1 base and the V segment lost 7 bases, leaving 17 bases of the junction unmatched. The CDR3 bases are TGTGCCACCAACGACCGATTCCCGGGACTAGCGGGAGCCTGGAACACCGGGGAGCTGTTTTTT. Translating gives CATNDRFPGLAGAWNTGELFF.

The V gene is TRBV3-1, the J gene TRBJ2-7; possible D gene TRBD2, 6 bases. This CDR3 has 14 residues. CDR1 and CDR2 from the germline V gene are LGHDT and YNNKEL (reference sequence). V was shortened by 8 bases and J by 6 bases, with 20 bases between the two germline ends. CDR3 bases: TGTGCCAGCGGACCGGGACTTCCCTCTGGCGAGCAGTACTTC. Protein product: CASGPGLPSGEQYF.

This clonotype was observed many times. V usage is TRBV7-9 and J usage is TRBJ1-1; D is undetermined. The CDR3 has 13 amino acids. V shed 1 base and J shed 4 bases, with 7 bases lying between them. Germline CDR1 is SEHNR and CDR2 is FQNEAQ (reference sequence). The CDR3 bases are TGTGCCAGCAGCTTAGAACAGTTCACTGAAGCTTTCTTT. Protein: CASSLEQFTEAFF.

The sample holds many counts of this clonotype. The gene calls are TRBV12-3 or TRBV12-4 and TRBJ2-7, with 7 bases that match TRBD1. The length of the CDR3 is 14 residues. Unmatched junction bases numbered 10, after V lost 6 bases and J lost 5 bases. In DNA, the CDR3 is TGTGCCAGCAGCCTGACAGGGCCTATCCACGAGCAGTACTTC. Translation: CASSLTGPIHEQYF.

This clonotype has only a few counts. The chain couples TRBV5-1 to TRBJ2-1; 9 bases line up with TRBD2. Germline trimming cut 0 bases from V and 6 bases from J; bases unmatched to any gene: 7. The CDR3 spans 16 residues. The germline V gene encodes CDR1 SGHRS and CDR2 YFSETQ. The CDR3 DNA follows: TGCGCCAGCAGCTTGGCCCCAATAGCGGGAGTCAATGAGCAGTTCTTC. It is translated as CASSLAPIAGVNEQFF.

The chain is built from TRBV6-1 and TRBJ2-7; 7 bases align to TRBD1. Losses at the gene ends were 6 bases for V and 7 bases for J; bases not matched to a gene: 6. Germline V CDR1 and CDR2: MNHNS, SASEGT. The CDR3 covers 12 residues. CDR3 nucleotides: TGTGCCAGCAGACAGGACAGGAGAGAGCAGTACTTC. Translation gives CASRQDRREQYF.

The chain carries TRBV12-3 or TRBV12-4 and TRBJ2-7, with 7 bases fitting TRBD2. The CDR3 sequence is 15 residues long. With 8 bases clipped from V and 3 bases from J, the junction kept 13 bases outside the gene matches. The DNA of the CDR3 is TGTGCCAGCCAAAAGCTCGGCGGGGGAAGCTACGAGCAGTACTTC. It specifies CASQKLGGGSYEQYF.

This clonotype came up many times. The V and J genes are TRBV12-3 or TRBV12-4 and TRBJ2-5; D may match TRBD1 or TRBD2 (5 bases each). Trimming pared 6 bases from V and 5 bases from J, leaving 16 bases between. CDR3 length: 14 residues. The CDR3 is CASSGTSREETQYF. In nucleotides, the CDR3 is TGTGCCAGCAGCGGGACCTCCAGGGAGGAGACCCAGTACTTC.

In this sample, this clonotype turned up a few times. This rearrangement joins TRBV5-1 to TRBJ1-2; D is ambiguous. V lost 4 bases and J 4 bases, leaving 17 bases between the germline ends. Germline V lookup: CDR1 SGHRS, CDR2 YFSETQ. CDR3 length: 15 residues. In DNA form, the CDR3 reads TGCGCCAGCAGCGGCAGGCAGGACGGGCGCTATGGCTACACCTTC. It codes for CASSGRQDGRYGYTF. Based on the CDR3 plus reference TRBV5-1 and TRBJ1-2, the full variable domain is KAGVTQTPRYLIKTRGQQVTLSCSPISGHRSVSWYQQTPGQGLQFLFEYFSETQRNKGNFPGRFSGRQFSNSRSEMNVSTLELGDSALYLCASSGRQDGRYGYTFGSGTRLTVV.

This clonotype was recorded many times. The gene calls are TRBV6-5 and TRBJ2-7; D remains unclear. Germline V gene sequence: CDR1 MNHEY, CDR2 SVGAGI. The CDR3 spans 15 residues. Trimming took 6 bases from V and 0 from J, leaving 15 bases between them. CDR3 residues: CASSGTGPSSYEQYF. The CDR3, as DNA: TGTGCCAGCAGCGGTACCGGGCCGAGCTCCTACGAGCAGTACTTC.

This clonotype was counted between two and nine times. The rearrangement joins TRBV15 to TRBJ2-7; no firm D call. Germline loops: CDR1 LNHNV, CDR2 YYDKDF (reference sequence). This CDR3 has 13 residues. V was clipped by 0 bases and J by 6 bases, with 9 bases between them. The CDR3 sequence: CATSRDPKGEQYF. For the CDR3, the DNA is TGTGCCACCAGCAGAGATCCGAAGGGCGAGCAGTACTTC.

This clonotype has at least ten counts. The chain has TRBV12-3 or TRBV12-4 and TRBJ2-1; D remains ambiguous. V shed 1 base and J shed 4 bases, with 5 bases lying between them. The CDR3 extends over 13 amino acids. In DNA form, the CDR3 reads TGTGCCAGCAGTTTAGACTTGTACAATGAGCAGTTCTTC. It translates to CASSLDLYNEQFF.

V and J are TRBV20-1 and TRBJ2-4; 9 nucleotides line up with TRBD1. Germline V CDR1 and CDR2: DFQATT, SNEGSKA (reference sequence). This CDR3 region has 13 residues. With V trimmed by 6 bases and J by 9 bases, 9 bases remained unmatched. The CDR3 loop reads CSADDRGTFIQYF. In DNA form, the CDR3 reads TGCAGTGCGGATGACAGGGGGACGTTCATTCAGTACTTC.

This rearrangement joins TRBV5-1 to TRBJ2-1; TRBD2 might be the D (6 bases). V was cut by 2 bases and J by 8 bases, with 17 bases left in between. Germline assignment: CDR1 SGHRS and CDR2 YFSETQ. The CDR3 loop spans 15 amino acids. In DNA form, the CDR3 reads TGCGCCAGCAGCTTATCCCCCGGGAGTTACGATGAGCAGTTCTTC. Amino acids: CASSLSPGSYDEQFF.

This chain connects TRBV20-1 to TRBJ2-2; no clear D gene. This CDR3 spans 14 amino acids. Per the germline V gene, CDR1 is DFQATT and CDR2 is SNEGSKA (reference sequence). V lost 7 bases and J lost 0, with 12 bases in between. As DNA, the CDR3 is TGCAGTGGACTTGGGCATCCGAACACCGGGGAGCTGTTTTTT. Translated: CSGLGHPNTGELFF.